The rows below give T cell receptor beta chains drawn from one sample of a study of CD4 T cells in relation to SARS-CoV-2 and coronaviruses. Sequenced by immunoSEQ multiplex PCR; TCRdb stores in-frame clones only, minus some. Of roughly 20,000 clones listed, roughly 78% are singletons. Their antigen targets remain unknown. Sample: CD4+ T cells from PBMCs, cultured in vitro. All receptors come from a human donor in good health. Each CDR3 is given with its conserved first and last residue. The D gene is left open where the match is weak.

V	J	D	DNA	CDR3
TRBV5-1	TRBJ1-3	-	TGCGCCAGCAGCCCAGGCGAGAGCTCTGGAAACACCATATATTTT	CASSPGESSGNTIYF
TRBV7-3	TRBJ2-3	TRBD2	TGTGCCAGCAGCACGGGACTAGCGGGAAACACAGATACGCAGTATTTT	CASSTGLAGNTDTQYF
TRBV7-9	TRBJ2-7	-	TGTGCCAGCAGCCCCTATAGTCTGGGATCCTACGAGCAGTACTTC	CASSPYSLGSYEQYF
TRBV5-1	TRBJ1-2	TRBD1	TGCGCCAGCAGCTTAGACGGACAGGTGGGATATGGCTACACCTTC	CASSLDGQVGYGYTF
TRBV2	TRBJ1-1	-	TGTGCCAGCAGTCCCCTGACAGGAGTCACTGAAGCTTTCTTT	CASSPLTGVTEAFF
TRBV6-6	TRBJ1-2	-	TGTGCCAGCAGGTCCTATGGCTACACCTTC	CASRSYGYTF
TRBV6-5	TRBJ2-3	TRBD2	TGTGCCAGCTTTAGCGGGACTAGCACAGATACGCAGTATTTT	CASFSGTSTDTQYF
TRBV27	TRBJ2-5	-	TGTGCCAGCAGATGGGACCGATATCAAGAGACCCAGTACTTC	CASRWDRYQETQYF
TRBV5-1	TRBJ2-1	TRBD2	TGCGCCAGCAGCCCTAGCGGACTAGCGGGAGGAAGGGAGCAGTTCTTC	CASSPSGLAGGREQFF
TRBV2	TRBJ2-7	TRBD1	TGTGCCAGCGCTAGGGACAGTTCCTACGAGCAGTACTTC	CASARDSSYEQYF
TRBV5-1	TRBJ1-2	TRBD1	TGCGCCAGCAGCTTGGCACAGGGGGCTAGTGGCTACACCTTC	CASSLAQGASGYTF
TRBV6-5	TRBJ1-1	-	TGTGCCAGCAAAGAAGGTAGGGTAATGAACACTGAAGCTTTCTTT	CASKEGRVMNTEAFF
TRBV5-6	TRBJ1-5	-	TGTGCCAGCAGCCGTGGTCGGCAGGGAACGTATAGCAATCAGCCCCAGCATTTT	CASSRGRQGTYSNQPQHF
TRBV19	TRBJ2-1	TRBD2	TGTGCCAGTAGTATAGACCCTGGGACTAGCGCGTACAATGAGCAGTTCTTC	CASSIDPGTSAYNEQFF
TRBV7-3	TRBJ2-7	TRBD2	TGTGCCAGCAGCCCCCAACTAGCGGGGTCCTACGAGCAGTACTTC	CASSPQLAGSYEQYF
TRBV5-1	TRBJ2-1	-	TGCGCCAGCAGCGGGACGGCGGGTGGGTCCAATGAGCAGTTCTTC	CASSGTAGGSNEQFF
TRBV6-2/TRBV6-3	TRBJ1-5	-	TGTGCCAGCAGTTACTCGTTGGAGCCCCAGCATTTT	CASSYSLEPQHF
TRBV11-3	TRBJ2-1	-	TGTGCCAGCAGCCCACACGGGGCTTACAATGAGCAGTTCTTC	CASSPHGAYNEQFF
TRBV10-3	TRBJ2-7	TRBD2	TGTGCCATCATCACTAGCGCCTACGAGCAGTACTTC	CAIITSAYEQYF